This is a list of T cell receptor beta chains from one sample in a study of blood T cells in healthy people across ages. One entry per CDR3 protein results from TCRdb running MiXCR on the 5' RACE reads. Of approximately 820,000 distinct CDR3 sequences listed, around 45% are singletons. The sample was blood. The receptors were sampled from a man between 60 and 70 years old in good health. Each CDR3 is given with its conserved first and last residue. A D gene is named only where the DNA matches it firmly. Some rows have no size entry. The others give once, few or many, or a class for an expanded clone.

clone_size j_call v_call d_call cdr3_aa cdr3_nt
many TRBJ2-1 TRBV5-1 TRBD1 CASSLGTGSSYNEQFF TGCGCCAGCAGCTTGGGGACAGGGAGCTCCTACAATGAGCAGTTCTTC
- TRBJ1-1 TRBV3-1 TRBD1 CASSGTGKNTEAFF TGTGCCAGCAGTGGGACAGGCAAGAACACTGAAGCTTTCTTT
- TRBJ2-7 TRBV7-2 - CASSFTDRGSYEQYF TGTGCCAGCAGCTTCACGGACCGGGGATCCTACGAGCAGTACTTC
- TRBJ1-4 TRBV12-3/TRBV12-4 - CASNQLGGNEKLFF TGTGCCAGCAACCAACTTGGGGGGAATGAAAAACTGTTTTTT
few TRBJ1-5 TRBV25-1 - CASSGTVSGQPQHF TGTGCCAGCAGTGGGACAGTGAGCGGCCAGCCCCAGCATTTT
- TRBJ2-1 TRBV11-2 - CASSTNYNEQFF TGTGCCAGCAGTACTAATTACAATGAGCAGTTCTTC
- TRBJ2-7 TRBV20-1 - CSASKRETIHEQYF TGCAGTGCTAGTAAACGGGAGACAATACACGAGCAGTACTTC
- TRBJ2-7 TRBV6-2/TRBV6-3 - CASSSNYPSYEQYF TGTGCCAGCAGCTCCAACTATCCCTCCTACGAGCAGTACTTC
- TRBJ2-7 TRBV19 - CASSAHQGFDEQYF TGTGCCAGTAGTGCTCACCAGGGGTTTGACGAGCAGTACTTC
- TRBJ2-4 TRBV28 TRBD2 CASSGGYENIQYF TGTGCCAGCAGCGGGGGGTACGAAAACATTCAGTACTTC
- TRBJ2-7 TRBV7-2 TRBD1 CASSFGSRGPNEQYF TGTGCCAGCAGCTTCGGGAGCAGGGGGCCCAATGAGCAGTACTTC
- TRBJ2-1 TRBV5-6 - CASSLATSLDNEQFF TGTGCCAGCAGCTTGGCTACTAGTTTAGACAATGAGCAGTTCTTC
- TRBJ1-2 TRBV29-1 - CSAGRGGNYGYTF TGCAGCGCCGGACGGGGAGGGAACTATGGCTACACCTTC
- TRBJ2-1 TRBV5-1 TRBD1 CASSVRTGVNEQFF TGCGCCAGCAGCGTTAGGACAGGGGTCAATGAGCAGTTCTTC
- TRBJ2-5 TRBV20-1 TRBD1 CSADPYGTGVFKETQYF TGCAGTGCGGACCCCTACGGGACAGGGGTTTTTAAAGAGACCCAGTACTTC
- TRBJ2-3 TRBV5-1 TRBD2 CASSPVAGGTDTQYF TGCGCCAGCAGCCCGGTGGCGGGGGGGACAGATACGCAGTATTTT
- TRBJ1-5 TRBV30 - CAWSKGASQPQHF TGTGCCTGGAGTAAGGGAGCGAGTCAGCCCCAGCATTTT
few TRBJ2-7 TRBV7-9 - CASSTGLKLYEQYF TGTGCCAGCAGCACGGGACTCAAACTCTACGAGCAGTACTTC
few TRBJ2-6 TRBV27 - CASSFLLGGANVLTF TGTGCCAGCAGTTTTCTTCTGGGCGGGGCCAACGTCCTGACTTTC
- TRBJ1-4 TRBV6-6 - CASSYSIRGLDEKLFF TGTGCCAGCAGTTACTCGATCAGGGGATTGGATGAAAAACTGTTTTTT
- TRBJ2-3 TRBV19 - CASSIASGASTDTQYF TGTGCCAGTAGTATAGCTTCTGGGGCGAGCACAGATACGCAGTATTTT
few TRBJ2-1 TRBV20-1 - CSAKGWKSYNEQFF TGCAGTGCCAAGGGATGGAAGTCCTACAATGAGCAGTTCTTC
- TRBJ2-5 TRBV25-1 TRBD1 CASSPQDRIEETQYF TGTGCCAGCAGTCCACAGGACAGGATCGAAGAGACCCAGTACTTC
many TRBJ1-2 TRBV6-1 TRBD1 CASIPTGNWGYTF TGTGCCAGCATCCCGACAGGGAACTGGGGCTACACCTTC
- TRBJ2-1 TRBV11-2 - CASSREDTSYNEQFF TGTGCCAGCAGTCGCGAGGATACCTCCTACAATGAGCAGTTCTTC
- TRBJ2-7 TRBV11-2 TRBD1 CASTDRQGALNEQYF TGTGCCAGCACCGATAGACAGGGCGCCCTGAACGAGCAGTACTTC
many TRBJ1-2 TRBV29-1 - CSVPQGRGYTF TGCAGCGTCCCACAGGGTAGGGGCTACACCTTC
- TRBJ1-2 TRBV4-3 - CASSQAGFASSGYTF TGCGCCAGCAGCCAAGCCGGATTTGCAAGCAGTGGCTACACCTTC
- TRBJ2-1 TRBV6-6 - CASSYSVGAGMNEQFF TGTGCCAGCAGTTATTCGGTTGGGGCAGGGATGAATGAGCAGTTCTTC
- TRBJ2-4 TRBV27 - CASSSTGSKNIQYF TGTGCCAGCAGTTCAACAGGGTCCAAAAACATTCAGTACTTC
- TRBJ1-5 TRBV7-9 TRBD1 CASSGGQGNQPQHF TGTGCCAGCAGCGGGGGACAGGGAAACCAGCCCCAGCATTTT
few TRBJ2-5 TRBV11-1 TRBD2 CASGTGTSGQETQYF TGTGCCAGCGGAACCGGGACTAGCGGGCAAGAGACCCAGTACTTC
- TRBJ2-5 TRBV28 TRBD1 CASCRDRTNEQYF TGTGCCAGCTGCCGGGACAGAACAAATGAGCAGTACTTC
- TRBJ2-1 TRBV7-9 - CASTRGPNEQFF TGTGCCAGCACCCGGGGGCCCAATGAGCAGTTCTTC
- TRBJ2-7 TRBV9 - CASSVARDDEQYF TGTGCCAGCAGCGTAGCAAGGGACGACGAGCAGTACTTC
- TRBJ1-1 TRBV23-1 TRBD1 CAIRDRGLVTEAFF TGCGCCATCCGGGACAGGGGGCTTGTGACTGAAGCTTTCTTT
- TRBJ1-6 TRBV7-2 - CASSDWIGSPLHF TGTGCCAGCAGCGACTGGATCGGCTCACCCCTCCACTTT